Following are 9 T cell receptor beta chains from one sample sequenced in a study of T-cell reconstitution after alpha-beta-depleted transplantation in children. For TCRbeta, the library was prepared with unique molecular identifiers. MiXCR, run by TCRdb on the PCR reads, gives a single entry per CDR3 protein. The top ten hold 25% to 35% of the sample, which has about 980,000 distinct CDR3 sequences, about 29% seen once. The sample consisted of PBMCs, mostly from graft donor cells, taken 360 days after TCRalphabeta/CD19-depleted stem cell transplant. The receptors were sampled from a boy younger than two who had a stem cell transplant for SCID, so the T cells may come from the graft donor.

This clonotype showed up just a few times. In nucleotides, the CDR3 is TGTGCCAGCAGTTTACCTTCGGGTTGGTCCGGGACACTAGTTCAAGAGACCCAGTACTTC. Its protein is CASSLPSGWSGTLVQETQYF. The chain carries TRBV28 and TRBJ2-5; perhaps TRBD1 as D (6 bases). This CDR3 is built from 20 residues. Germline CDR1 MDHEN, CDR2 SYDVKM. With 2 bases removed from V and 2 bases from J, the gap between germline ends came to 27 bases.

This rearrangement joins TRBV28 to TRBJ2-3; possibly TRBD1 or TRBD2 for D (5 bases each). The CDR3 length is 15 residues. Germline CDR1 reads MDHEN; CDR2 reads SYDVKM. V was clipped by 3 bases and J by 1 base, with 11 bases between them. CDR3 nucleotides: TGTGCCAGCAGTTTTCGAGGGGATGGCACAGATACGCAGTATTTT. As protein: CASSFRGDGTDTQYF.

The chain recombines TRBV28 with TRBJ2-7; TRBD1 might be the D (6 bases). The CDR3 contains 13 residues. From germline, CDR1 is MDHEN and CDR2 SYDVKM. With 6 bases removed from V and 2 bases from J, the gap between germline ends came to 11 bases. The CDR3 DNA reads as TGTGCCAGCAGCACAGGGCCCACCTACGAGCAGTACTTC. Amino acids: CASSTGPTYEQYF.

The chain employs TRBV28 and TRBJ1-6; 9 bases map to TRBD1. V gave up 6 bases and J gave up 10 bases; unmatched junction bases: 10. This CDR3 has 15 residues. CDR1 and CDR2 (germline): MDHEN, SYDVKM. CDR3 coding DNA: TGTGCCAGCAGCCCTGACAGGGGGGATTGGTCACCCCTCCACTTT. This codes for CASSPDRGDWSPLHF. The entire variable domain, with the rest obtained from reference TRBV28 and TRBJ1-6, is as follows: DVKVTQSSRYLVKRTGEKVFLECVQDMDHENMFWYRQDPGLGLRLIYFSYDVKMKEKGDIPEGYSVSREKKERFSLILESASTNQTSMYLCASSPDRGDWSPLHFGNGTRLTVT.

The genes are TRBV3-1 and TRBJ2-7; no clear D gene. Trimming stripped 4 bases from V and 5 bases from J, with 15 bases between. Per germline, CDR1 LGHDT and CDR2 YNNKEL (reference sequence). CDR3 length: 14 residues. CDR3 nucleotide sequence: TGTGCCAGCAGCCCTCCTGGGCTGAAGGACGAGCAGTACTTC. Encoded protein: CASSPPGLKDEQYF.

This chain uses TRBV2 with TRBJ2-3; 9 bases match TRBD2. CDR3 length equals 15 residues. Trimming removed 2 bases from V and 2 bases from J; junction bases left unmatched: 2. The germline V gene has CDR1 SNHLY and CDR2 FYNNEI. The CDR3 nucleotides read TGTGCCAGCAGTGAACTAGCGGGGACCACAGATACGCAGTATTTT. It yields the protein CASSELAGTTDTQYF.

The CDR3 bases are TGCAGCGCCTCGACAGGCCTTTCGGGCGAGCAGTACTTC. This translates into CSASTGLSGEQYF. The chain recombines TRBV29-1 with TRBJ2-7; D is possibly TRBD1 (6 bases). This CDR3 spans 13 amino acids. The V end lost 7 bases, the J end lost 6 bases, and 19 bases lay between the germline ends. Germline-derived CDR1 and CDR2 are SQVTM and ANQGSEA.

This clonotype was seen a few times. V gene TRBV9 combines with J gene TRBJ2-1; 8 positions agree with TRBD2. The V gene end was trimmed by 3 bases and the J gene end by 8 bases; junction bases not matched to a gene: 13. This CDR3 region has 16 residues. Looked up from germline, CDR1 is SGDLS and CDR2 is YYNGEE. CDR3 nucleotides: TGTGCCAGCAGCGACAGCGGGGGATCCCTTCTTGATGAGCAGTTCTTC. Translated, it gives CASSDSGGSLLDEQFF.

There are a few counts of this clonotype. V usage is TRBV28 and J usage is TRBJ2-3; TRBD2 is a possible D gene (7 bases). The V and J ends lost 7 bases and 6 bases respectively, with 26 bases between them. Germline loops: CDR1 MDHEN, CDR2 SYDVKM. This CDR3 comprises 17 residues. CDR3 DNA sequence: TGTGCCAGCACCCCGCCGGGCGGGGGCCGTGTCATGGATACGCAGTATTTT. It codes for CASTPPGGGRVMDTQYF.